This T cell receptor (beta chain) was sequenced in a study of CD4 T cells in relation to SARS-CoV-2 and coronaviruses. V lost 2 bases and J lost 0, with 8 bases in between. This CDR3 has 14 residues. Germline CDR1 and CDR2: SGDLS and YYNGEE. Libraries were prepared by immunoSEQ multiplex PCR; TCRdb keeps only in-frame clonotypes and omits some of them. The sample gives around 18,000 clones, roughly 80% of which show up once; around 28% is in the top ten. This clone has a handful of counts. Its matching antigen is unknown. Unexposed donor CD4+ T cells date from about 2011-2018, before the COVID-19 pandemic. Isolation of CD4+ T cells took place after approximately eleven days in culture.

V gene TRBV9 combines with J gene TRBJ1-2; D might be TRBD1 (6 bases). The sequence was obtained from a human donor in good health. Sequencing was carried out using CD4+ T cells from PBMCs, cultured in vitro. CDR3 region: CASSVGHTNYGYTF. The CDR3 DNA is TGTGCCAGCAGCGTGGGACATACTAACTATGGCTACACCTTC.